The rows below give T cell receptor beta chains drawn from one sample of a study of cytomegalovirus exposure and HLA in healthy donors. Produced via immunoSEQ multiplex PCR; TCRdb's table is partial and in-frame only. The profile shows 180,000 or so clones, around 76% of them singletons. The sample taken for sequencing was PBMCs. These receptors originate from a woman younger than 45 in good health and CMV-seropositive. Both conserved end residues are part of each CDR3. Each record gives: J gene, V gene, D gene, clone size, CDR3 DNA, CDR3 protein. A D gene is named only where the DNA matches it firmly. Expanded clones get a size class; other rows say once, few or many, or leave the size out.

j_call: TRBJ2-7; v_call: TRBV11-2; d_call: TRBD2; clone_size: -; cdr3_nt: TGTGCCAGCAGCTCAAAGGCACTAGCGGGGGACTCCTACGAGCAGTACTTC; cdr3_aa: CASSSKALAGDSYEQYF
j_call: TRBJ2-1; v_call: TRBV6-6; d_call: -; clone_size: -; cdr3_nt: TGTGCCAGCAGCTACAGGGGGGGGTACAATGAGCAGTTCTTC; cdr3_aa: CASSYRGGYNEQFF
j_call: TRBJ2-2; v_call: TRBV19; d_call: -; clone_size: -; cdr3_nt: TGTGCCAGTAGTATAAAGGGGCAGGGGAACACCGGGGAGCTGTTTTTT; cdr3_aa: CASSIKGQGNTGELFF
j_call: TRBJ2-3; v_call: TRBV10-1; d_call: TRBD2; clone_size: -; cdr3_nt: TGCGCCAGCAGTGGACCGACTAGCGGGGTCAGCACAGATACGCAGTATTTT; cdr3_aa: CASSGPTSGVSTDTQYF
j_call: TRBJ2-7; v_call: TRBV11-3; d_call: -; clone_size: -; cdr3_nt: TGTGCCAGCAGCTTAGGGCGGTACGAGCAGTACTTC; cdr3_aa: CASSLGRYEQYF
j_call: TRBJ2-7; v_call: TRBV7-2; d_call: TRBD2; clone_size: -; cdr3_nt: TGTGCCAGCAGCACCGGGACTAGCGGGGGGGCCTACGAGCAGTACTTC; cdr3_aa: CASSTGTSGGAYEQYF
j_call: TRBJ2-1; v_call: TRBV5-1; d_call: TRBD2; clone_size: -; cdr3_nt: TGCGCCAGCAGGCTAGCGGGGGGGAATTACAATGAGCAGTTCTTC; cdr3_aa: CASRLAGGNYNEQFF
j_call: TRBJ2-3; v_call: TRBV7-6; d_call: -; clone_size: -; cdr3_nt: TGTGCCATCCGTATGGGGCGATCCACAGATACGCAGTATTTT; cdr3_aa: CAIRMGRSTDTQYF
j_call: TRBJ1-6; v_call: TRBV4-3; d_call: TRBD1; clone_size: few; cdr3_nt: TGCGCCAGCAGCCTGCGGACAGGGACCAATTCACCCCTCCACTTT; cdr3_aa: CASSLRTGTNSPLHF
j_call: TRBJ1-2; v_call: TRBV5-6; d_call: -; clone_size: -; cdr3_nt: TGTGCCAGCAGCTTGGGGAGGGGCGCGGTTGGCTACACCTTC; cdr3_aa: CASSLGRGAVGYTF
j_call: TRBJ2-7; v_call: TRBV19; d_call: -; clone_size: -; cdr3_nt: TGTGCCAGTAGTATTTCGCGGGCCTACGAGCAGTACTTC; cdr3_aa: CASSISRAYEQYF
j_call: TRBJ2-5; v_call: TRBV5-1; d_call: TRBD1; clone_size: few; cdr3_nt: TGCGCCAGCAGCGACAGGGCCCACCAAGAGACCCAGTACTTC; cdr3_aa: CASSDRAHQETQYF
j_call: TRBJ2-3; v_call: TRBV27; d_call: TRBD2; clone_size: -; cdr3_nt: TGTGCCAGCAGTGGCCTAGCGGGGGGGCCCGTAGATACGCAGTATTTT; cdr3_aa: CASSGLAGGPVDTQYF
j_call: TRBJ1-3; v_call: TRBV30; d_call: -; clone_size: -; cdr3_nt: TGTGCCTGGAGTCGGGGTAGTGGAAACACCATATATTTT; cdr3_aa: CAWSRGSGNTIYF
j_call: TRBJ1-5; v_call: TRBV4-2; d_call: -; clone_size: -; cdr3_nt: TGTGCCAGCAGCCAAGCGGGTGGTAGATTGAAGCCCCAGCATTTT; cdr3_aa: CASSQAGGRLKPQHF
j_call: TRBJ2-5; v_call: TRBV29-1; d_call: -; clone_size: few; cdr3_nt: TGCAGCGTTGAAGTGACAGAGGCGCTGGGGCAGTACTTC; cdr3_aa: CSVEVTEALGQYF
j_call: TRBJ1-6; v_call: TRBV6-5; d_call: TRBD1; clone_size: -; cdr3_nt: TGTGCCAGTCAAGGGGGCGGCTCACCCCTCCACTTT; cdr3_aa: CASQGGGSPLHF
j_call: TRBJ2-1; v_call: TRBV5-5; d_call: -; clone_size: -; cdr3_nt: TGTGCCAGCAGCTTGGGGCGACAGGTCTCCTACAATGAGCAGTTCTTC; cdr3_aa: CASSLGRQVSYNEQFF
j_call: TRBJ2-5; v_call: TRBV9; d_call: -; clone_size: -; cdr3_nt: TGTGCCAGCAGCGTAGGGGGGGGCCAGAGAGAGACCCAGTACTTC; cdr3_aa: CASSVGGGQRETQYF
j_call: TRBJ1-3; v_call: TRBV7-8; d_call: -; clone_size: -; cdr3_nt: TGTGCCAGCAGCTTGGGCCCCGGAAACACCATATATTTT; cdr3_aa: CASSLGPGNTIYF
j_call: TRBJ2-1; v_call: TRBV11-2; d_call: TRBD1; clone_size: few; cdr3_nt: TGTGCCAGCAGCGCTAGGGGACAGGCTGGCAATGAGCAGTTCTTC; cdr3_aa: CASSARGQAGNEQFF
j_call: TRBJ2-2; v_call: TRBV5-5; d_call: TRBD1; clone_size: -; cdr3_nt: TGTGCCAGCAGCAACACAGGGGGAACCGGGGAGCTGTTTTTT; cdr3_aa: CASSNTGGTGELFF
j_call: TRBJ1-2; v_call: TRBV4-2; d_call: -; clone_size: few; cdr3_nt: TGTGCCAGCAGCCCCTCTGAGACAAAAAACTATGGCTACACCTTC; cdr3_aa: CASSPSETKNYGYTF
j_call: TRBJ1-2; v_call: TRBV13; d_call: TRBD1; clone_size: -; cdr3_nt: TGTGCCAGCAGCTCAACGGGACAGGGGGTTGGCTACACCTTC; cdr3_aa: CASSSTGQGVGYTF
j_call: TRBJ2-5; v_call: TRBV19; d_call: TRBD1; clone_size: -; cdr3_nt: TGTGCCAGTAGTCGGACAGGGGGCGTGGAGACCCAGTACTTC; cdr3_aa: CASSRTGGVETQYF
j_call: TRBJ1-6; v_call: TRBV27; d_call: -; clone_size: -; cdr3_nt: TGTGCCAGCAGCCGAGGTTCCTATAATTCACCCCTCCACTTT; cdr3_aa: CASSRGSYNSPLHF
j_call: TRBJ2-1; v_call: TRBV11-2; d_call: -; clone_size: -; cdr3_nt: TGTGCCAGCAGCCCGCCACCCGGGGGGCCTGACTACAATGAGCAGTTCTTC; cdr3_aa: CASSPPPGGPDYNEQFF
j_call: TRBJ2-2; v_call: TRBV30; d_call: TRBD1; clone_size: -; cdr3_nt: TGTGCCTGGAGTCCAGGGGGCGGCGGGGAGCTGTTTTTT; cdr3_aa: CAWSPGGGGELFF